Listed here are 20 T cell receptor beta chains from one sample, sequenced in a study of patients and donors after allogeneic stem cell transplantation. Using its own MiXCR run on the RT-PCR reads, TCRdb lists one record per CDR3 protein. The profile covers about 960,000 distinct CDR3 sequences, with 15% to 20% appearing a single time and 6% taken by the ten largest. Specimen: blood, either unsorted or a sorted T cell fraction (not recorded which). The origin of the receptors is a human donor who was either an allogeneic HSCT recipient or a stem cell or donor lymphocyte infusion donor (not recorded which). It is not recorded whose cells these are; they may come from a transplant donor.

Of note for this clonotype: The junction does not match germline at one end; this may be a read error. In DNA form, the CDR3 reads TGTGCTAGCAGCTTGAGGATGACTAGCGGGGGGGTTGAGACCCAGTACTTC. Translation gives CASSLRMTSGGVETQYF. V gene TRBV7-7 combines with J gene TRBJ2-5; 14 bases are shared with TRBD2. This CDR3 is 17 amino acids long. Germline V lookup: CDR1 SSHAT, CDR2 FNYEAQ (reference sequence).

J is TRBJ1-5 and V is TRBV7-8; 9 bases line up with TRBD1. The CDR3 has 15 amino acids. Germline assignment: CDR1 SGHVS and CDR2 FQNEAQ. Trimming cost V 5 bases and J 9 bases; bases outside gene matches: 11. CDR3 protein: CASSRGQGPNMPQHF. CDR3 coding DNA: TGTGCCAGCAGCCGAGGACAGGGGCCGAACATGCCCCAGCATTTT.

The V gene is TRBV20-1, the J gene TRBJ1-6, with D possibly being TRBD1 (6 bases). CDR1 and CDR2 from the germline V gene are DFQATT and SNEGSKA (reference sequence). The CDR3 is 13 residues long. V lost 3 bases to trimming and J lost 9 bases, with 12 bases between them. As DNA, the CDR3 is TGCAGTGCTAGGCAGGGGAGGATTTCACCCCTCCACTTT. This gives the protein CSARQGRISPLHF.

This clonotype was detected a few times. The chain recombines TRBV20-1 with TRBJ1-1; D gene uncertain. Deletions cut 2 bases from V and 5 bases from J, with 15 bases between. The CDR3 covers 14 residues. Germline CDR1 and CDR2: DFQATT and SNEGSKA (reference sequence). This CDR3 reads CSARYRGGGTEAFF. Written as DNA, the CDR3 is TGCAGTGCTAGATATCGGGGAGGAGGGACTGAAGCTTTCTTT.

This clonotype was observed a handful of times. V gene TRBV27 combines with J gene TRBJ2-6; 11 bases fit TRBD1. With V trimmed by 5 bases and J by 2 bases, 5 bases remained unmatched. CDR1 is MNHEY and CDR2 is SMNVEV in the germline V gene (reference sequence). There are 17 residues in the CDR3. In DNA, the CDR3 is TGTGCCAGCAGTATTGGGACAGGGGGGACTGGGGCCAACGTCCTGACTTTC. Protein product: CASSIGTGGTGANVLTF.

This clonotype appeared many times. The chain uses TRBV12-3 or TRBV12-4 and TRBJ2-1; D uncertain. This CDR3 is 12 amino acids long. The germline V and J ends were trimmed by 4 bases and 8 bases, with 9 bases remaining between them. CDR3 region: CASSSGSDEQFF. The CDR3 nucleotides are TGTGCCAGCAGTTCTGGGTCGGATGAGCAGTTCTTC.

This chain joins TRBV5-1 and TRBJ2-7, with D hard to call. The germline V gene encodes CDR1 SGHRS and CDR2 YFSETQ. Trimming took off 5 bases at V and 3 bases at J, with 18 bases between the two ends. The CDR3 covers 15 residues. The chain's CDR3 is CASSQLRGIGYEQYF. DNA for the CDR3: TGCGCCAGCAGTCAGCTACGAGGTATAGGCTACGAGCAGTACTTC.

The chain links TRBV5-5 to TRBJ2-1; D uncertain. This CDR3 region has 12 residues. The V and J ends lost 3 bases and 8 bases respectively, with 9 bases between them. Germline V gene data show CDR1 as SGHKS and CDR2 as YYEKEE (reference sequence). CDR3 sequence: CASSWSEYEQFF. Written as DNA, the CDR3 is TGTGCCAGCAGCTGGTCTGAATATGAGCAGTTCTTC.

As to this clonotype: One junction end does not reproduce the germline sequence, and a read error may be involved. The gene calls are TRBV30 and TRBJ1-1, with D uncertain. This CDR3 has 11 residues. Germline loops: CDR1 GTSNPN, CDR2 SVGIG (reference sequence). The CDR3 region is CSRARRTEVFF. The CDR3 DNA is TGTTCCCGCGCCAGACGGACTGAAGTTTTCTTT.

J is TRBJ2-7 and V is TRBV12-3 or TRBV12-4; 9 bases are a match to TRBD1. V shed 6 bases and J 5 bases; nucleotides not matched to a gene: 5. The CDR3 is made up of 13 amino acids. The CDR3 DNA reads as TGTGCCAGCAGGGTGGACAGGGGACACGAGCAGTACTTC. This gives the protein CASRVDRGHEQYF.

This clonotype was seen only a few times. For the CDR3, the DNA is TGTGCCAGCACGGGCAGGGTTTTATCCGAACTGTTTTTT. Translated, it gives CASTGRVLSELFF. The chain joins TRBV12-3 or TRBV12-4 to TRBJ1-4; TRBD1 might be the D (5 bases). The CDR3 is 13 residues long. V was trimmed by 7 bases and J by 12 bases, leaving 18 bases between them.

This clonotype was observed a handful of times. This chain joins TRBV24-1 and TRBJ2-3; D call uncertain. Trimming stripped 4 bases from V and 0 bases from J, with 7 bases between. The CDR3 runs to 14 residues. In germline, CDR1 is KGHDR, CDR2 SFDVKD. In DNA form, the CDR3 reads TGTGCCACCAGTGACCCGCAAAGCACAGATACGCAGTATTTT. It encodes CATSDPQSTDTQYF.

The V gene is TRBV9, the J gene TRBJ2-7; D is perhaps TRBD1 (5 bases). Germline CDR1 SGDLS, CDR2 YYNGEE. V dropped 0 bases and J dropped 3 bases, with 13 bases sitting between them. CDR3 length: 15 amino acids. The CDR3 reads CASSVGLDSRYEQYF. The CDR3 coding sequence is TGTGCCAGCAGCGTAGGCCTCGACAGCCGCTACGAGCAGTACTTC.

The rearrangement links TRBV7-8 to TRBJ1-1; D is ambiguous. This CDR3 region has 17 residues. The V gene lost 0 bases and the J gene lost 1 base, with 15 bases spanning the gap. Germline loops: CDR1 SGHVS, CDR2 FQNEAQ. CDR3 coding DNA: TGTGCCAGCAGCTTAGCGCTCTTACCGGATTCGAACACTGAAGCTTTCTTT. This encodes CASSLALLPDSNTEAFF.

The rearrangement uses TRBV20-1 and TRBJ2-7; 8 positions agree with TRBD2. This CDR3 has 14 amino acids. CDR1 DFQATT and CDR2 SNEGSKA come from the germline V gene (reference sequence). V was clipped by 6 bases and J by 2 bases; unmatched bases: 9. The CDR3 DNA follows: TGCAGTGCGGAGGGTGCTAGCGGGCCCTACGAGCAGTACTTC. This sequence encodes CSAEGASGPYEQYF.

This clonotype was observed a few times. This chain connects TRBV5-1 to TRBJ2-1; 11 nucleotides agree with TRBD2. From germline, CDR1 is SGHRS and CDR2 YFSETQ. This CDR3 is 16 amino acids long. The junction had 7 bases not matched to a gene; V was cut back by 1 base and J by 7 bases. The CDR3 DNA sequence: TGCGCCAGCAGCTTGTCACTAGCGGGAGAATTGAATGAGCAGTTCTTC. Its translation: CASSLSLAGELNEQFF. Using reference TRBV5-1 and TRBJ2-1 for the parts outside the CDR3, the full variable domain is KAGVTQTPRYLIKTRGQQVTLSCSPISGHRSVSWYQQTPGQGLQFLFEYFSETQRNKGNFPGRFSGRQFSNSRSEMNVSTLELGDSALYLCASSLSLAGELNEQFFGPGTRLTVL.

V gene TRBV5-1 combines with J gene TRBJ2-2; possibly TRBD1 for D (5 bases). Germline V lookup: CDR1 SGHRS, CDR2 YFSETQ. The V end was cut by 2 bases, the J end by 1 base, with 12 bases between. The CDR3 consists of 16 residues. CDR3 bases: TGCGCCAGCAGCTTAGATAGACAGCAGAACACCGGGGAGCTGTTTTTT. Translation: CASSLDRQQNTGELFF.

V gene TRBV19 combines with J gene TRBJ2-2, with a possible D match to TRBD1 (6 bases). Germline-derived CDR1 and CDR2 are LNHDA and SQIVND (reference sequence). Trimming pared 6 bases from V and 3 bases from J, leaving 14 bases between. The CDR3 covers 15 residues. CDR3 nucleotides: TGTGCCAGTAGGGATGACAGGCGGGACACCGGGGAGCTGTTTTTT. The encoded protein is CASRDDRRDTGELFF.

This chain uses TRBV4-2 with TRBJ1-3; no clear D gene. Germline V gene data show CDR1 as LGHNA and CDR2 as YNFKEQ. V lost 1 base and J 4 bases, leaving 5 bases between the germline ends. This CDR3 is 13 amino acids long. In DNA form, the CDR3 reads TGTGCCAGCAGCCAAGTTGCGGGAAACACCATATATTTT. This codes for CASSQVAGNTIYF.

The chain is built from TRBV12-3 or TRBV12-4 and TRBJ1-5; D might be TRBD1 (6 bases). The CDR3 is 15 residues long. V was clipped by 6 bases and J by 0 bases, with 12 bases between them. CDR3 amino acids: CASSPNRASNQPQHF. The CDR3 bases are TGTGCCAGCAGCCCAAACAGGGCTAGCAATCAGCCCCAGCATTTT.